The sequence of this T cell receptor (beta chain) was determined in a study of T cell repertoires in cytomegalovirus infection. Study overall: The public TCR beta signatures pointed to both CMV infection and matching HLA type. Overall study results and limits: The study found HLA-C-restricted CMV-specific TCR beta clonotypes dominating the ex vivo response.

V was trimmed by 4 bases and J by 7 bases, leaving 14 bases between them. Germline V CDR1 and CDR2: MNHEY, SMNVEV (reference sequence). There are 14 residues in the CDR3. TCRdb itself ran the reads through MiXCR, one entry per CDR3 protein. The sample has roughly 990,000 distinct CDR3 sequences, around 30% seen once; the top ten hold over 11%. This clonotype has only a few counts. Its antigen remains unidentified. The rearrangement joins TRBV27 to TRBJ1-5, with D possibly matching TRBD1 (6 bases). The source of this sequence is a human donor in good health (CMV status not recorded). Some clones in this sample may be carry-over from other donors' samples. Specimen: cultured CD8+ T cells from PBMCs, collected from culture after CMV antigen stimulation. The CDR3 DNA reads as TGTGCCAGCAGTTCAACAGGGTTCAGGCAGCCCCAGCATTTT. Its translation is CASSSTGFRQPQHF.